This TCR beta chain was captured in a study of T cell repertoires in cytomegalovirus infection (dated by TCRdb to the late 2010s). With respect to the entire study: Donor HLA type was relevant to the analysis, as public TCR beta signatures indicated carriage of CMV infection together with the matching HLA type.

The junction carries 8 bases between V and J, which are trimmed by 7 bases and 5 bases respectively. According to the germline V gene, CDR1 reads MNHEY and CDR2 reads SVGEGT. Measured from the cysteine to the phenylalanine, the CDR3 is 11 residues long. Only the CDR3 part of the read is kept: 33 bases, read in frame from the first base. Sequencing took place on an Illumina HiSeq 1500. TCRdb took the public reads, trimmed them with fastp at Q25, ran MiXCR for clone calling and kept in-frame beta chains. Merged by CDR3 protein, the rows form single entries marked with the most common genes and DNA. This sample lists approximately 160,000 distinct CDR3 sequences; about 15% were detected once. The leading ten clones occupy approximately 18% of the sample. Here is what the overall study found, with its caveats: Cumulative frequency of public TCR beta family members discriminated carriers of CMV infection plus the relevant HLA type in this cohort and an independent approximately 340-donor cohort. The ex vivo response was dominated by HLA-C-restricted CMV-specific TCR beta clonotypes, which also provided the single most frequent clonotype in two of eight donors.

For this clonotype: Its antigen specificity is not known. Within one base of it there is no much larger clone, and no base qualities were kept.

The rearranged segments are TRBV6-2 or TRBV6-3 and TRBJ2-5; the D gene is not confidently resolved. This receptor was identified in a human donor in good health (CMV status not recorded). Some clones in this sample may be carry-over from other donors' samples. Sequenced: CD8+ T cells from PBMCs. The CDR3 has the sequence CASTKEETQYF. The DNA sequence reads TGTGCCAGCACCAAAGAGGAGACCCAGTACTTC.